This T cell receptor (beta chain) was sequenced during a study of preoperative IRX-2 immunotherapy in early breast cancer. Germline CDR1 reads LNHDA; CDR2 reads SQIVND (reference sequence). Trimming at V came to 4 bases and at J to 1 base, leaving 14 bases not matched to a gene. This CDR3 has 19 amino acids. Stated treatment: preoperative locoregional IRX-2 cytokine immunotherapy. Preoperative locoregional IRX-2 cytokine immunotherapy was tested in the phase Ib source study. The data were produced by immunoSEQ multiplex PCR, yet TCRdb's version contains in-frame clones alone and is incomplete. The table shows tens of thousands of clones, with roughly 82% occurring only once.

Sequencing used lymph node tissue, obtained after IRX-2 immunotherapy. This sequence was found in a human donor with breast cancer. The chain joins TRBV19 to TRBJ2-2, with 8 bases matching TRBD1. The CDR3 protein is CASSNLFFQGAENTGELFF. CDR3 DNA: TGTGCCAGTAGTAATCTTTTCTTTCAGGGGGCTGAGAACACCGGGGAGCTGTTTTTT.